The 20 T cell receptor beta chains below were found in one sample sequenced in a study of T cell repertoires in cytomegalovirus infection. The antigens of these receptors remain unknown. In TCRdb, the reads were re-called with MiXCR into one record per CDR3 protein. The sample contains some 350,000 distinct CDR3 sequences, about 34% of which appear only once. The sequenced sample was cultured PBMCs, obtained from culture after CMV antigen stimulation. The receptors come from a human donor in good health (CMV status not recorded). Some clones in this sample may be carry-over from other donors' samples.

Here the CDR3 reads CASSKTAVYWLAGVGYEQYF. CDR3 nucleotides: TGTGCCAGCAGCAAAACCGCGGTTTATTGGCTAGCGGGAGTAGGCTACGAGCAGTACTTC. The J gene is TRBJ2-7, the V gene TRBV7-7; 10 bases match TRBD2. This CDR3 has 20 residues. The germline V gene has CDR1 SSHAT and CDR2 FNYEAQ (reference sequence). With V trimmed by 5 bases and J by 3 bases, 22 bases remained unmatched.

V usage is TRBV5-1 and J usage is TRBJ1-1; TRBD1 aligns across 9 bases. The CDR3 contains 14 residues. Germline lookup yields CDR1 SGHRS and CDR2 YFSETQ. V shed 5 bases and J 4 bases; nucleotides not matched to a gene: 6. The CDR3 is CASRSPGQGTEAFF. CDR3 nucleotides: TGCGCCAGCAGAAGTCCGGGACAGGGCACTGAAGCTTTCTTT.

This clonotype was seen only a few times. The chain is built from TRBV24-1 and TRBJ2-5; 9 nucleotides line up with TRBD1. The CDR3 covers 15 residues. V gave up 7 bases and J gave up 4 bases; unmatched junction bases: 9. Germline V lookup: CDR1 KGHDR, CDR2 SFDVKD. CDR3 amino acids: CATSLGDRVRETQYF. CDR3 nucleotide sequence: TGTGCCACCAGCTTAGGGGACAGGGTCCGAGAGACCCAGTACTTC.

The chain is built from TRBV12-3 or TRBV12-4 and TRBJ2-5; D might be TRBD1 (6 bases). The V gene lost 5 bases and the J gene lost 9 bases, with 16 bases spanning the gap. This CDR3 contains 13 residues. The CDR3 coding sequence is TGTGCCAGCAGTGACGGGACAAATTTTCCCCAGTACTTC. Its protein is CASSDGTNFPQYF.

The rearrangement uses TRBV28 and TRBJ1-1; D not certain. Germline V gene lookup returns CDR1 MDHEN and CDR2 SYDVKM. V was shortened by 3 bases and J by 5 bases, with 10 bases between the two germline ends. There are 13 residues in the CDR3. The CDR3 region is CASSLSGITEAFF. DNA for the CDR3: TGTGCCAGCAGTTTGTCCGGGATTACTGAAGCTTTCTTT.

The J gene is TRBJ2-2, the V gene TRBV12-3 or TRBV12-4, with 9 bases lining up with TRBD2. V was pared by 5 bases and J by 6 bases, with 7 bases of the junction left unmatched. CDR3 length equals 15 residues. As DNA, the CDR3 is TGTGCCAGCAGTCCCGCGGGGGGGGAAGCCGGGGAGCTGTTTTTT. It encodes CASSPAGGEAGELFF.

This chain uses TRBV7-2 with TRBJ2-7; 9 bases fit TRBD2. Unmatched junction bases numbered 6, after V lost 5 bases and J lost 1 base. The V gene's germline CDR1 is SGHTA and CDR2 FQGNSA. The CDR3 is 15 residues long. The CDR3 sequence: CASSPGLALSYEQYF. CDR3 coding DNA: TGTGCCAGCAGCCCTGGACTAGCGCTATCCTACGAGCAGTACTTC.

The chain joins TRBV20-1 to TRBJ2-5; D is uncertain. V shed 0 bases and J shed 5 bases, with 16 bases lying between them. CDR1 and CDR2 (germline): DFQATT, SNEGSKA (reference sequence). The CDR3 totals 15 residues. The CDR3 sequence is CSARDPSLNLETQYF. CDR3 DNA: TGCAGTGCTAGAGATCCCTCCCTGAATTTGGAGACCCAGTACTTC.

The CDR3 coding sequence is TGCGCCAGCAGCTCCGGGATAGGGTCGTACGAGCAGTACTTC. It is translated as CASSSGIGSYEQYF. The J gene is TRBJ2-7, the V gene TRBV5-1; perhaps TRBD2 as D (5 bases). The CDR3 extends over 14 amino acids. The ends were cut back, 3 bases at V and 4 bases at J, with 14 bases in the middle. CDR1 is SGHRS and CDR2 is YFSETQ in the germline V gene.

This clonotype came up a few times. This CDR3 reads CASSLFGAEVDEQYF. CDR3 nucleotides: TGTGCCAGCAGCTTATTTGGTGCAGAGGTGGACGAGCAGTACTTC. This chain joins TRBV7-2 and TRBJ2-7; D uncertain. Germline V CDR1 and CDR2: SGHTA, FQGNSA. The germline V and J ends were trimmed by 2 bases and 5 bases, with 16 bases remaining between them. The CDR3 contains 15 residues.

This clonotype was counted once. The genes are TRBV6-1 and TRBJ2-7; D ambiguous. The CDR3 consists of 11 residues. V was trimmed by 2 bases and J by 6 bases, leaving 5 bases between them. The germline V gene has CDR1 MNHNS and CDR2 SASEGT. The CDR3 DNA follows: TGTGCCAGCAGTGAACACCGCGAGCAGTACTTC. Translating gives CASSEHREQYF.

The chain is built from TRBV24-1 and TRBJ2-3; D ambiguous. The V end was cut by 3 bases, the J end by 2 bases, with 8 bases between. The CDR3 consists of 14 residues. CDR1 and CDR2 from the germline V gene are KGHDR and SFDVKD. The CDR3: CATSDGRYTDTQYF. The DNA for the CDR3 is TGTGCCACCAGTGATGGGCGGTACACAGATACGCAGTATTTT.

This clonotype was seen only a few times. The rearrangement joins TRBV5-4 to TRBJ1-2; 11 bases match TRBD1. The CDR3 totals 17 residues. In germline, CDR1 is SGHNT, CDR2 YYREEE (reference sequence). V gave up 0 bases and J gave up 2 bases; unmatched junction bases: 6. CDR3 loop: CASSLAPDRGLNYGYTF. CDR3 nucleotide sequence: TGTGCCAGCAGCTTGGCCCCGGACAGGGGGCTGAACTATGGCTACACCTTC.

The J gene is TRBJ2-1, the V gene TRBV7-2, with 7 bases that match TRBD1. This CDR3 spans 14 amino acids. Trimming took 4 bases from V and 3 from J; bases not matched to a gene: 3. Germline lookup yields CDR1 SGHTA and CDR2 FQGNSA. As DNA, the CDR3 is TGTGCCAGCAGCTCTTGGACAGGCTACAATGAGCAGTTCTTC. It encodes CASSSWTGYNEQFF.

This clonotype has a handful of counts. The chain couples TRBV7-8 to TRBJ1-2, with 8 bases matching TRBD1. The CDR3 length is 14 residues. Germline trimming cut 7 bases from V and 4 bases from J; bases unmatched to any gene: 8. The germline CDR1 and CDR2 sequences are SGHVS and FQNEAQ. This CDR3 is CASTNPTGAYGYTF. CDR3 sequence (DNA): TGTGCCAGCACCAACCCGACAGGGGCCTATGGCTACACCTTC. Using reference TRBV7-8 and TRBJ1-2 for the parts outside the CDR3, the full variable domain is GAGVSQSPRYKVAKRGQDVALRCDPISGHVSLFWYQQALGQGPEFLTYFQNEAQLDKSGLPSDRFFAERPEGSVSTLKIQRTQQEDSAVYLCASTNPTGAYGYTFGSGTRLTVV.

The V and J genes are TRBV7-2 and TRBJ2-5; a possible D gene is TRBD1 (6 bases). The CDR3 is made up of 12 amino acids. V was clipped by 6 bases and J by 5 bases, with 10 bases between them. Germline loops: CDR1 SGHTA, CDR2 FQGNSA. CDR3 loop: CASRDSGETQYF. The CDR3 nucleotides read TGTGCCAGCAGGGACAGTGGGGAGACCCAGTACTTC. The variable domain in full, with the rest retrieved from reference TRBV7-2 and TRBJ2-5, is GAGVSQSPSNKVTEKGKDVELRCDPISGHTALYWYRQSLGQGLEFLIYFQGNSAPDKSGLPSDRFSAERTGGSVSTLTIQRTQQEDSAVYLCASRDSGETQYFGPGTRLLVL.

The rearrangement uses TRBV24-1 and TRBJ2-1; 8 bases agree with TRBD2. Germline lookup yields CDR1 KGHDR and CDR2 SFDVKD. V shed 1 base and J 4 bases; nucleotides not matched to a gene: 20. There are 21 residues in the CDR3. CDR3 protein: CATSDLRIRDDSGKNYNEQFF. CDR3 DNA sequence: TGTGCCACCAGTGATTTACGAATTCGGGACGATAGCGGGAAAAATTACAATGAGCAGTTCTTC.

This clonotype was recorded a few times. The chain links TRBV5-4 to TRBJ1-4, with 8 bases fitting TRBD1. The V gene end was trimmed by 4 bases and the J gene end by 5 bases; junction bases not matched to a gene: 4. Germline V gene sequence: CDR1 SGHNT, CDR2 YYREEE (reference sequence). The CDR3 extends over 14 amino acids. The CDR3 here is CASSTTGENEKLFF. For the CDR3, the DNA is TGTGCCAGCAGCACGACAGGGGAAAATGAAAAACTGTTTTTT.

This rearrangement joins TRBV4-1 to TRBJ2-5; TRBD2 might be the D (7 bases). Deletions cut 5 bases from V and 2 bases from J, with 18 bases between. This CDR3 spans 16 amino acids. CDR1 and CDR2 (germline): MGHRA, YSYEKL. The CDR3 loop is CASSGGGGAGQETQYF. For the CDR3, the DNA is TGCGCCAGCAGCGGAGGGGGGGGAGCTGGGCAAGAGACCCAGTACTTC.

There are many counts of this clonotype. The gene calls are TRBV5-6 and TRBJ2-5, with 7 nucleotides matching TRBD1. V shed 0 bases, J shed 5 bases, and the junction held 4 bases outside the gene matches. CDR1 is SGHDT and CDR2 is YYEEEE in the germline V gene. The length of the CDR3 is 14 residues. The CDR3 coding sequence is TGTGCCAGCAGCTTGGTTACAGGGGCGGAGACCCAGTACTTC. As protein: CASSLVTGAETQYF.